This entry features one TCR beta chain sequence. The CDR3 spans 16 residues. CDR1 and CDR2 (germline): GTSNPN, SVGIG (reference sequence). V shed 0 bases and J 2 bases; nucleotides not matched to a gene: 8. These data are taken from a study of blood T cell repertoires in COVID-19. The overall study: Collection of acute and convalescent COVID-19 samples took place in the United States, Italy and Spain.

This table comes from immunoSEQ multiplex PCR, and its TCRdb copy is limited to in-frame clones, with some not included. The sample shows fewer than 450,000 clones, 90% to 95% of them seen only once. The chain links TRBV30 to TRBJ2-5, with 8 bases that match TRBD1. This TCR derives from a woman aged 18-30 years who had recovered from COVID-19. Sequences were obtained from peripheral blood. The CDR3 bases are TGTGCCTGGAGTGTATCCCAGGGGGCGGGTCAAGAGACCCAGTACTTC. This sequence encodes CAWSVSQGAGQETQYF.